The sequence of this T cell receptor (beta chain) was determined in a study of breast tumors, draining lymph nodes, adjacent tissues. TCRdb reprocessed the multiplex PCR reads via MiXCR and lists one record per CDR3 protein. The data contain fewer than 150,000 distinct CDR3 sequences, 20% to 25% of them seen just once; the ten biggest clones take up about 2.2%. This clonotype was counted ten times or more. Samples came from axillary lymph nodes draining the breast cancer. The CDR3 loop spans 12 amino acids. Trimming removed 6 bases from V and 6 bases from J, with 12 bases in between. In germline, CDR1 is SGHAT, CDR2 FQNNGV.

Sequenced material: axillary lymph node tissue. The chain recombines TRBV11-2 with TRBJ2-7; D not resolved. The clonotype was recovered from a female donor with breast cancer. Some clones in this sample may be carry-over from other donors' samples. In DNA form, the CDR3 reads TGTGCCAGCAGAGAGACAAGGACCGAGCAGTACTTC. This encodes CASRETRTEQYF.